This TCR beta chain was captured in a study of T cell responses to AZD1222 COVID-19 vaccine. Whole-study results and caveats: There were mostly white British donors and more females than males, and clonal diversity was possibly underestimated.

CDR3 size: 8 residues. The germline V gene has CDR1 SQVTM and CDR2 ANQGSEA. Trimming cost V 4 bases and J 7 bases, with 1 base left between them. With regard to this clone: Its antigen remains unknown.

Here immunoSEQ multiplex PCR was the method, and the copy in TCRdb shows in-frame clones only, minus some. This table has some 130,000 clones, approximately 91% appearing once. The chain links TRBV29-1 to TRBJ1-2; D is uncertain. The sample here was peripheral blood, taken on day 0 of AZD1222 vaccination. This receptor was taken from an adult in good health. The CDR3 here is CSVGGYTF. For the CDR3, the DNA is TGCAGCGTTGGTGGCTACACCTTC.